Listed below are T cell receptor beta chains from one sample, sequenced in a study of regulatory T cells in long-lasting Graves disease. TCRdb itself ran the multiplex PCR reads through MiXCR, one entry per CDR3 protein. The data hold 500,000 or so distinct CDR3 sequences, with around 15% observed a single time. These same records also appear under a second study, on T cells in Graves' hyperthyroidism and ophthalmopathy.

The specimen was peripheral blood mononuclear cells (PBMCs), collected at new diagnosis, from a patient treated with antithyroid drugs. These receptors all come from a man aged 40-50 years with Graves disease. CDR3s include the opening cysteine and the closing phenylalanine or tryptophan. Fields, in order: D gene, clone size, V gene, J gene, CDR3 DNA, CDR3 protein. A D gene is named only where the DNA matches it firmly. Clone size appears in some rows only: once, few, many, or a class for an expanded clone.

NA,many,TRBV2,TRBJ1-1,TGTGCCAGCAGACCTTCGGTTAATGAAGCTTTCTTT,CASRPSVNEAFF
NA,many,TRBV6-2/TRBV6-3,TRBJ1-2,TGTGCCAGCAGGTGGTTCCGAGATGGCTACACCTTC,CASRWFRDGYTF
NA,many,TRBV28,TRBJ1-5,TGTGCCAGCAGTTCGGGGGGGACAAGCAATCAGCCCCAGCATTTT,CASSSGGTSNQPQHF
TRBD2,few,TRBV2,TRBJ2-1,TGTGCCAACGGACTAGCGGTCTACAATGAGCAGTTCTTC,CANGLAVYNEQFF
NA,many,TRBV20-1,TRBJ2-4,TGCAGTGCTAGAATTAGCGGCCCCAAGGGCATTCAGTACTTC,CSARISGPKGIQYF
NA,NA,TRBV18,TRBJ2-5,TGTGCCAGCTCAGCGGCGAAAGAGACCCAGTACTTC,CASSAAKETQYF
TRBD2,many,TRBV20-1,TRBJ2-1,TGCAGTGCTCTGTCTCTAGCGGGAGACTCCTACAATGAGCAGTTCTTC,CSALSLAGDSYNEQFF
TRBD2,NA,TRBV20-1,TRBJ2-7,TGCAGTGCTGGGGGTAGGCTAGCGGGAGGCGAGCAGTACTTC,CSAGGRLAGGEQYF
NA,many,TRBV2,TRBJ2-3,TGTGCCAGCAGCGACAATCATAGCACAGATACGCAGTATTTT,CASSDNHSTDTQYF
NA,many,TRBV12-3/TRBV12-4,TRBJ2-1,TGTGCCAGCAGTTTATCGCCTCGCACCGGCGAGCAGTTCTTC,CASSLSPRTGEQFF
NA,NA,TRBV20-1,TRBJ1-1,TGCAGTGCTAGAGTTAGGGTTGTAGGCACTGAAGCTTTCTTT,CSARVRVVGTEAFF
TRBD1,many,TRBV20-1,TRBJ1-1,TGCAGTGCTAGCGCTCTCCAGGGGGCCTTTGACACTGAAGCTTTCTTT,CSASALQGAFDTEAFF
NA,many,TRBV14,TRBJ2-7,TGTGCCAGCAGCCAAGTCGGGGGAGGCTACGAGCAGTACTTC,CASSQVGGGYEQYF
TRBD2,many,TRBV12-3/TRBV12-4,TRBJ2-5,TGTGCCAGCAGCGGGCGGGGGGGCTCCTCTATCTTCACCCAGTACTTC,CASSGRGGSSIFTQYF
NA,many,TRBV12-5,TRBJ2-7,TGTGCTAGTGGTTCCGAGTACTACGAGCAGTACTTC,CASGSEYYEQYF
NA,many,TRBV12-3/TRBV12-4,TRBJ1-2,TGTGCCAGCAAGTACAGGTCCGGCAACTATGGCTACACCTTC,CASKYRSGNYGYTF
NA,many,TRBV5-1,TRBJ1-2,TGCGCCAGCAGCGGGGGGCCTTCTTATGGCTACACCTTC,CASSGGPSYGYTF
NA,many,TRBV6-1,TRBJ2-5,TGTGCCAGCAGTGAAGCGGGGGGCGTCCAAGAGACCCAGTACTTC,CASSEAGGVQETQYF
TRBD2,many,TRBV11-2,TRBJ2-1,TGTGCCAGCAGCACCCGACTAGCGGGAGTTTCGCAGTTCTTC,CASSTRLAGVSQFF
TRBD1,NA,TRBV6-2/TRBV6-3,TRBJ2-4,TGTGCCAGCAGTCTAGGGACAGGGAGGGACAAAAACATTCAGTACTTC,CASSLGTGRDKNIQYF
NA,many,TRBV2,TRBJ2-3,TGTGCCAGCAGGCTAGACGGCACAGATACGCAGTATTTT,CASRLDGTDTQYF
NA,few,TRBV6-1,TRBJ2-3,TGTGCCAGCAGTGAGGCAGGGAGAGGGGATACGCAGTATTTT,CASSEAGRGDTQYF
NA,many,TRBV2,TRBJ1-6,TGTGCCAGCAGTGTTAGCTTTGGGTCACCCCTCCACTTT,CASSVSFGSPLHF
NA,NA,TRBV20-1,TRBJ2-5,TGCAGTGCTGTCAGAGGACCAGTAAGGGGAGAGACCCAGTACTTC,CSAVRGPVRGETQYF
NA,many,TRBV24-1,TRBJ2-7,TGTGCCACCAGTGACACCCCCGGGTCGAGCTCCTACGAGCAGTACTTC,CATSDTPGSSSYEQYF
TRBD2,many,TRBV12-3/TRBV12-4,TRBJ2-5,TGTGCCAGCAGTTTTCTAGCGGGAGAGGGGGAAGAGACCCAGTACTTC,CASSFLAGEGEETQYF
TRBD2,few,TRBV10-3,TRBJ2-7,TGTGCCATCAGTCGACTAGCGGGGGGGACCTACGAGCAGTACTTC,CAISRLAGGTYEQYF
NA,many,TRBV30,TRBJ1-2,TGTGCCTGGGGACTGCAGATTGGCTACACCTTC,CAWGLQIGYTF
NA,few,TRBV29-1,TRBJ2-3,TGCAGCGCCGTTCGGGGCCCCGGCACAGATACGCAGTATTTT,CSAVRGPGTDTQYF
NA,many,TRBV3-1,TRBJ1-6,TGTGCCAGCAGCCAAGTTGGGGCGCGATCACCCCTCCACTTT,CASSQVGARSPLHF
NA,many,TRBV5-1,TRBJ1-1,TGCGCCAGCAGCTTGGACGGCAGGACGAACACTGAAGCTTTCTTT,CASSLDGRTNTEAFF
NA,NA,TRBV10-3,TRBJ1-6,TGTGCCATCAGTGAATCGGCCACTTCACCCCTCCACTTT,CAISESATSPLHF
TRBD2,many,TRBV11-2,TRBJ2-7,TGTGCAAGCCGACTAGCGGTTTACGAGCAGTACTTC,CASRLAVYEQYF
TRBD2,many,TRBV11-2,TRBJ2-2,TGTGCCAGCAGTTCACTAGCGGGAGGACCCGGGGAGCTGTTTTTT,CASSSLAGGPGELFF
NA,many,TRBV28,TRBJ1-1,TGTGCCAGCAGTTTGGTACTTACTGAAGCTTTCTTT,CASSLVLTEAFF
NA,NA,TRBV4-1,TRBJ2-5,TGCGCCAGCAGCCAAGTCAGGACCGGGGAGACCCAGTACTTC,CASSQVRTGETQYF
NA,many,TRBV19,TRBJ1-1,TGTGCCAGTACCTCATGGACGGAGATGAGCACTGAAGCTTTCTTT,CASTSWTEMSTEAFF
TRBD1,many,TRBV7-9,TRBJ2-2,TGTGCCAGCAGCTCGCGACAGGGCGGTGGGGAGCTGTTTTTT,CASSSRQGGGELFF
NA,few,TRBV11-2,TRBJ1-3,TGTGCCAGCAGCCAGGTGCGGGGTTCGGGAAACACCATATATTTT,CASSQVRGSGNTIYF
NA,NA,TRBV28,TRBJ2-1,TGTGCCAGCAGCTCGGGTGGAGGAGAGGGAAACAATGAGCAGTCCTTC,CASSSGGGEGNNEQSF
NA,few,TRBV12-5,TRBJ2-3,TGTGCTAGTGGTTTACGTCTTAGCACAGATACGCAGTATTTT,CASGLRLSTDTQYF
NA,few,TRBV28,TRBJ1-1,TGTGCCAGCAGTTTAACCACTGAAGCTTTCTTT,CASSLTTEAFF
NA,NA,TRBV29-1,TRBJ1-2,TGCAGCGGATACACGAACGGCTACACCTTC,CSGYTNGYTF
NA,many,TRBV7-2,TRBJ2-3,TGTGCCAGCAGCTTAAATGGTGGGGAACGCACAGATACGCAGTATTTT,CASSLNGGERTDTQYF
NA,many,TRBV3-1,TRBJ2-3,TGTGCCAGCAGCCAAGATCTAGGGAGTACAGATACGCAGTATTTT,CASSQDLGSTDTQYF
TRBD1,many,TRBV5-1,TRBJ2-7,TGCGCCAGCAGCTTAGCTACAGGGGCCACCTACGAGCAGTACTTC,CASSLATGATYEQYF
TRBD2,many,TRBV2,TRBJ2-2,TGTGCCAGCAGTGGGAGGACTAGCGGAACCGGGGAGCTGTTTTTT,CASSGRTSGTGELFF